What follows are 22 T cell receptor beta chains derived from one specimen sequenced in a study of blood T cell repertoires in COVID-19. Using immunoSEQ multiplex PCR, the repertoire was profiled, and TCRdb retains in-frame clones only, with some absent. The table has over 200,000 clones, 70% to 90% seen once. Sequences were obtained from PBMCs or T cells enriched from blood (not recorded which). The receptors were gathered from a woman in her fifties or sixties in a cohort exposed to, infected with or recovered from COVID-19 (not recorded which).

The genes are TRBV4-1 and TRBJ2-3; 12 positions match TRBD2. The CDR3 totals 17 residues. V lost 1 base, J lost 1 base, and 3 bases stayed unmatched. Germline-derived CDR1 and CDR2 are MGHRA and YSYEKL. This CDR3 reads CASSQAWTSGGTDTQYF. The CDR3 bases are TGCGCCAGCAGCCAAGCCTGGACTAGCGGGGGCACAGATACGCAGTATTTT.

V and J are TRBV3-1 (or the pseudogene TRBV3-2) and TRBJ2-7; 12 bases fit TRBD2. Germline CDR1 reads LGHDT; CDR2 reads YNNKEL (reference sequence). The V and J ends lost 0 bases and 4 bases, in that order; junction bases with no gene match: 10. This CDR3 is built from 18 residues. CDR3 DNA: TGTGCCAGCAGCCAAGACCAATCTAGCGGGGGGGCCGGTTACGAGCAGTACTTC. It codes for CASSQDQSSGGAGYEQYF.

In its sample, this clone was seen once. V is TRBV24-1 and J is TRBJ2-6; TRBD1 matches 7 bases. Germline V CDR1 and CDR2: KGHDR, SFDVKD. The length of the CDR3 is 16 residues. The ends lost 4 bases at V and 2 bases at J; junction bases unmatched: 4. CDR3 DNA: TGTGCCACCAGTGAGTCCAGGGGGACTGGGGCCAACGTCCTGACTTTC. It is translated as CATSESRGTGANVLTF.

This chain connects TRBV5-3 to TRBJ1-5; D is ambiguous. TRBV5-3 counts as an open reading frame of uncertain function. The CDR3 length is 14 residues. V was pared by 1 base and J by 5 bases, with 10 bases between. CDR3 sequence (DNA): TGTGCCAGAAGCTTGCAGGTGTTTGATCAGCCCCAGCATTTT. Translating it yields CARSLQVFDQPQHF.

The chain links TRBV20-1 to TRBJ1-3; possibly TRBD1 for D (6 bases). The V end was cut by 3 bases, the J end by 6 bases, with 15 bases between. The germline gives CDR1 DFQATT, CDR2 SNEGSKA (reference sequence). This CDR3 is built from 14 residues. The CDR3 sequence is CSASPPGDLNTIYF. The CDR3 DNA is TGCAGTGCTAGTCCGCCAGGGGACCTAAACACCATATATTTT.

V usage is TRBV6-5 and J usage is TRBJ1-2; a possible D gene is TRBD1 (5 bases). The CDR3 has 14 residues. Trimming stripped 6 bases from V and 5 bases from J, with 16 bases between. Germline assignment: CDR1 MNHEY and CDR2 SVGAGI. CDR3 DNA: TGTGCCAGCAGGACAGATAGTACCCTATATGGCTACACCTTC. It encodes CASRTDSTLYGYTF.

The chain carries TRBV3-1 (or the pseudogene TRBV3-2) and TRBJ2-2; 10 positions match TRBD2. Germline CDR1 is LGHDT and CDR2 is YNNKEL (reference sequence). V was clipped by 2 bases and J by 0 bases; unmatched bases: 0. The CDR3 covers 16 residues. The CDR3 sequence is CASSQSGGANTGELFF. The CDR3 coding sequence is TGTGCCAGCAGCCAAAGCGGGGGGGCGAACACCGGGGAGCTGTTTTTT.

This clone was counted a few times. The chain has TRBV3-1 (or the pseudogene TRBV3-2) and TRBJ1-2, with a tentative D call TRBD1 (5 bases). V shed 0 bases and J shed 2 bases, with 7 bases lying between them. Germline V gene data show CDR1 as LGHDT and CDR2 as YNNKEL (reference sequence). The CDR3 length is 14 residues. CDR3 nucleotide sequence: TGTGCCAGCAGCCAAGACACAGGCAACTATGGCTACACCTTC. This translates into CASSQDTGNYGYTF.

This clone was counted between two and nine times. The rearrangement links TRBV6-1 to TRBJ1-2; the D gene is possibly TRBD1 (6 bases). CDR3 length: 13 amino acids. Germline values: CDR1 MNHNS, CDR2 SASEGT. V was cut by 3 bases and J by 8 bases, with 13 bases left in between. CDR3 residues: CASSDSGGYGYTF. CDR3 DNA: TGTGCCAGCAGTGATTCGGGGGGCTACGGCTACACCTTC.

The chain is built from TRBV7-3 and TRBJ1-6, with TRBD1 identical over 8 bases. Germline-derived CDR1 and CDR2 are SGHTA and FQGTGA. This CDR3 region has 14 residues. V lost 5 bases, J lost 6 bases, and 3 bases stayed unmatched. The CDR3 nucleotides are TGTGCCAGCAGCCCCGGACAGGGTAATTCACCCCTCCACTTT. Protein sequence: CASSPGQGNSPLHF.

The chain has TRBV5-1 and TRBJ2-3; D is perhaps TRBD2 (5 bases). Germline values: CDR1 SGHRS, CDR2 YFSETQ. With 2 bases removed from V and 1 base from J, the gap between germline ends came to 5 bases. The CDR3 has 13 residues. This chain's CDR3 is CASSFSGTDTQYF. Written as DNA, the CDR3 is TGCGCCAGCAGCTTTAGCGGCACAGATACGCAGTATTTT.

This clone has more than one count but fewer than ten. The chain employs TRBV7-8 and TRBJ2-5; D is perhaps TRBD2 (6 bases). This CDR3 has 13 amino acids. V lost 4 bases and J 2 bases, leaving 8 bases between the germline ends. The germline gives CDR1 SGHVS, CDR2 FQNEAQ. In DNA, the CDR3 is TGTGCCAGCAGCTCTGGGGGGCAAGAGACCCAGTACTTC. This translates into CASSSGGQETQYF.

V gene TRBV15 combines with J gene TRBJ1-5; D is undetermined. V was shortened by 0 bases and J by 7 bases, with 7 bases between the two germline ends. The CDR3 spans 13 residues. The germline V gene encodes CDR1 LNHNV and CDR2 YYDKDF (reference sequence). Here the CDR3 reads CATSRDTYQPQHF. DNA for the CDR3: TGTGCCACCAGCAGAGATACCTACCAGCCCCAGCATTTT.

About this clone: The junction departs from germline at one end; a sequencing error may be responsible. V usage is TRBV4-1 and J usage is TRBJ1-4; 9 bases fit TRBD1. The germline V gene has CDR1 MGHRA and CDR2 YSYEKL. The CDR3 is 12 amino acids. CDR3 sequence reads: CASTTRPGQGIF. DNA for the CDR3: TGCGCCAGCACCACCAGGCCGGGACAGGGAATTTTT.

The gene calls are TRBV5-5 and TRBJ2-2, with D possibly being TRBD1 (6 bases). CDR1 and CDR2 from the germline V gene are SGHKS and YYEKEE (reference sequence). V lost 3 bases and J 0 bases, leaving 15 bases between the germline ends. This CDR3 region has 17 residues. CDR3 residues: CASSSKGGYSNTGELFF. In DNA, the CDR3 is TGTGCCAGCAGCTCTAAAGGGGGTTACTCGAACACCGGGGAGCTGTTTTTT.

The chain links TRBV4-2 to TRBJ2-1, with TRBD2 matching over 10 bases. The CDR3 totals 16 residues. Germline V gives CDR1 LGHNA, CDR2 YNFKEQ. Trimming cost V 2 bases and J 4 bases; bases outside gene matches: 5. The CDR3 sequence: CASSQLRTSGYNEQFF. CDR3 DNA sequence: TGTGCCAGCAGCCAACTGAGGACTAGCGGATACAATGAGCAGTTCTTC.

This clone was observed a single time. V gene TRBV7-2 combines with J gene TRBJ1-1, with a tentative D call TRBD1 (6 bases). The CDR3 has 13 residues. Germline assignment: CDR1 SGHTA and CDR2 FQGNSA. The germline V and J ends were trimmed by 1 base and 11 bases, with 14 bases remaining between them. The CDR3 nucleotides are TGTGCCAGCAGCTTAGAGGGGGGGCGACACGCTTTCTTT. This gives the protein CASSLEGGRHAFF.

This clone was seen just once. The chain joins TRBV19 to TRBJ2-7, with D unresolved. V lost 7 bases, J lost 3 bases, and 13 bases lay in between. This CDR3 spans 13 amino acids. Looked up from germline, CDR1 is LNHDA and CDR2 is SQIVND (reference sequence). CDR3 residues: CASTTYPGYEQYF. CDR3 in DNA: TGTGCCAGTACCACCTACCCCGGCTACGAGCAGTACTTC.

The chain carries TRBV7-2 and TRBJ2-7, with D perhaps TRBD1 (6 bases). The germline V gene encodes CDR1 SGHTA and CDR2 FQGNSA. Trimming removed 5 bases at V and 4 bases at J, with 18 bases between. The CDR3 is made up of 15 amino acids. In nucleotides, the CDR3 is TGTGCCAGCAGCCGCCACCGGGACAAGTTATACGAGCAGTACTTC. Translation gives CASSRHRDKLYEQYF.

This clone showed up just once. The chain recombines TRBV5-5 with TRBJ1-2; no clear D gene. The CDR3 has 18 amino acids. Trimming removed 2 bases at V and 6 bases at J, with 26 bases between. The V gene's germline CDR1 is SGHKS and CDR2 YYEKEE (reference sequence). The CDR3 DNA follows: TGTGCCAGCAGCTTTTTATCCTCATCCGAGGGATTAGTCGATGGCTACACCTTC. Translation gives CASSFLSSSEGLVDGYTF.

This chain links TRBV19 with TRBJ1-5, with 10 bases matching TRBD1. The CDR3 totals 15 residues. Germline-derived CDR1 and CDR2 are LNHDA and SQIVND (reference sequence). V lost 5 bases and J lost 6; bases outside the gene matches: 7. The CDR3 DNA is TGTGCCAGTAGTCCCCAGAGGACAGGGGGTCAGCCCCAGCATTTT. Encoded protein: CASSPQRTGGQPQHF.

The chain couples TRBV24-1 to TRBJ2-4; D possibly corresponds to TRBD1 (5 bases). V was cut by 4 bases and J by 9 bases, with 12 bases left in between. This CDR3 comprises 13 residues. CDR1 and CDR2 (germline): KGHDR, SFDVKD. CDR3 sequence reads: CATSDRPQGIQYF. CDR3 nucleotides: TGTGCCACCAGTGACCGCCCTCAGGGCATTCAGTACTTC.